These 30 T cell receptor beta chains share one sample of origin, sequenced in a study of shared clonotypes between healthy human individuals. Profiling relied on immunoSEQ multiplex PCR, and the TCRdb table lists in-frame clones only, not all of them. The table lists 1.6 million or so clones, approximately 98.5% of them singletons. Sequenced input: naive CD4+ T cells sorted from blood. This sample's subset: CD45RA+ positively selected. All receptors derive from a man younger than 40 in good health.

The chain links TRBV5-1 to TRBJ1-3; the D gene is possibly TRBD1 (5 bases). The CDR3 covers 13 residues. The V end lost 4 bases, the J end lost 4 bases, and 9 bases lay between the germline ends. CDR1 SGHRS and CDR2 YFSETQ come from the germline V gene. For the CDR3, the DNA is TGCGCCAGCAGCGGGGGATCAGGAAACACCATATATTTT. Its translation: CASSGGSGNTIYF.

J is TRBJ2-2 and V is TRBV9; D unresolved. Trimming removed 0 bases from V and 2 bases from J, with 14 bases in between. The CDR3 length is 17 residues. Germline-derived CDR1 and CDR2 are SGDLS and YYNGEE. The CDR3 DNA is TGTGCCAGCAGCGTAGCCCCTCCTTCCGTTAACACCGGGGAGCTGTTTTTT. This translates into CASSVAPPSVNTGELFF. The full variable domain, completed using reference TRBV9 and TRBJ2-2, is DSGVTQTPKHLITATGQRVTLRCSPRSGDLSVYWYQQSLDQGLQFLIQYYNGEERAKGNILERFSAQQFPDLHSELNLSSLELGDSALYFCASSVAPPSVNTGELFFGEGSRLTVL.

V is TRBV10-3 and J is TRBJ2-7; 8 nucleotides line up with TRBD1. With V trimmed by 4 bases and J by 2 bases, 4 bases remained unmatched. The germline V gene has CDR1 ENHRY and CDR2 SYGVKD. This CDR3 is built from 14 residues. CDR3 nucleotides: TGTGCCATCAGTGGGACAGGGTCAACCTACGAGCAGTACTTC. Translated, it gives CAISGTGSTYEQYF.

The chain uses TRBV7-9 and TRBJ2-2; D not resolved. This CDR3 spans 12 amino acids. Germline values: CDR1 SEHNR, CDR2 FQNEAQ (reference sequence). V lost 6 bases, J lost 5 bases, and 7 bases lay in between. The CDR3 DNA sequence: TGTGCCAGCAGGGATTTAACCGGGGAGCTGTTTTTT. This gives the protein CASRDLTGELFF.

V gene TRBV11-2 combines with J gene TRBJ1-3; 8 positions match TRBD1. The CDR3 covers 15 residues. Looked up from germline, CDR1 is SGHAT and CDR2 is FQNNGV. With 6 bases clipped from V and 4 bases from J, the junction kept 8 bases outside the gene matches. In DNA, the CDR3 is TGTGCCAGCAGAACCTACAGGGGGAGGGGAAACACCATATATTTT. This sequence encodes CASRTYRGRGNTIYF.

The CDR3: CASGTSGGNEQFF. CDR3 in DNA: TGTGCCTCCGGGACTAGCGGGGGGAATGAGCAGTTCTTC. V gene TRBV9 combines with J gene TRBJ2-1; 15 nucleotides agree with TRBD2. CDR3 length: 13 amino acids. The V gene's germline CDR1 is SGDLS and CDR2 YYNGEE. J was trimmed by 7 bases and V by 10 bases; bases with no gene match: 3.

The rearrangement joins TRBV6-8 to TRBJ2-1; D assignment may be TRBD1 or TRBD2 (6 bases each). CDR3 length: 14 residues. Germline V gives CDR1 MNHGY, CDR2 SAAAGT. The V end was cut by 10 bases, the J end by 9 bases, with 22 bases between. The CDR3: CANDEGDCGSEQFF. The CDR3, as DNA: TGTGCCAACGATGAGGGGGACTGTGGCTCTGAGCAGTTCTTC.

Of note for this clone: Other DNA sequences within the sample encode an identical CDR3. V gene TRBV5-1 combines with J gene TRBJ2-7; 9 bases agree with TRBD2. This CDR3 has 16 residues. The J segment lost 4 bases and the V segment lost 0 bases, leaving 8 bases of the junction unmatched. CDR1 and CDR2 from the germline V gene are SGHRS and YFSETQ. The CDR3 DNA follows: TGCGCCAGCAGCTTGGGGGGCGGGAGGGCCTCGTACGAGCAGTACTTC. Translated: CASSLGGGRASYEQYF.

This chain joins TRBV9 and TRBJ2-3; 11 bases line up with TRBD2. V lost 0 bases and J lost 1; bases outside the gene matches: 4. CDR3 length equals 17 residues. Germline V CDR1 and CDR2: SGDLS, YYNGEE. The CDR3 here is CASSVGTSGQRTDTQYF. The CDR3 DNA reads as TGTGCCAGCAGCGTAGGGACTAGCGGGCAACGCACAGATACGCAGTATTTT.

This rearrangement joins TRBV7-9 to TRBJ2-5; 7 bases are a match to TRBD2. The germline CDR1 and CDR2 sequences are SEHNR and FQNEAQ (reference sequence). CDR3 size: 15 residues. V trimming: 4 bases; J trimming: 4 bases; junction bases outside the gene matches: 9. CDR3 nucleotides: TGTGCCAGCAGCTCATGGGCGGGAGTTCGAGAGACCCAGTACTTC. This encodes CASSSWAGVRETQYF.

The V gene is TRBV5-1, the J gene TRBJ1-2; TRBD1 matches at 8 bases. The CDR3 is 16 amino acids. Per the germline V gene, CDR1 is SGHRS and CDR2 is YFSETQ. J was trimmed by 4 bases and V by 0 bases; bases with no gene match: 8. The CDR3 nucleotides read TGCGCCAGCAGCTTGGATGGGGGGACAGGTTCCTATGGCTACACCTTC. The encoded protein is CASSLDGGTGSYGYTF.

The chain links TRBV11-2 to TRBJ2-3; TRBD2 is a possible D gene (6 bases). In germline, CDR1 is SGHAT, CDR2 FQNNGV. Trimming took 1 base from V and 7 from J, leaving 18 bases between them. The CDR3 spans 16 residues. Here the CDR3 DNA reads TGTGCCAGCAGCTTAGTAGTGTCTAGCGTCATTAATACGCAGTATTTT. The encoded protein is CASSLVVSSVINTQYF.

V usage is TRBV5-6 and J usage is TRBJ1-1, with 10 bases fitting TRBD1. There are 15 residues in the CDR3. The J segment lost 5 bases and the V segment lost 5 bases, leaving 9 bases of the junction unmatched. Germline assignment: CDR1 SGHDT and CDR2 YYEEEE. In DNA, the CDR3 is TGTGCCAGCAGTAGTTTAGGGACAGGGGATACTGAAGCTTTCTTT. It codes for CASSSLGTGDTEAFF.

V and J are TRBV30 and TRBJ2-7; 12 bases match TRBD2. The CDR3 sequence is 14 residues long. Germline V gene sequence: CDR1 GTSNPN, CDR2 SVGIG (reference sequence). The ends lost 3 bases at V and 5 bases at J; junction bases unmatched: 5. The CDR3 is CAWSRTSGMNEQYF. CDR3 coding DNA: TGTGCCTGGAGCCGGACTAGCGGGATGAACGAGCAGTACTTC. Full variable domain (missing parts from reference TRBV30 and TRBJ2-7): SQTIHQWPATLVQPVGSPLSLECTVEGTSNPNLYWYRQAAGRGLQLLFYSVGIGQISSEVPQNLSASRPQDRQFILSSKKLLLSDSGFYLCAWSRTSGMNEQYFGPGTRLTVT.

CDR3 coding DNA: TGTGCCAGCAGCCCGGCGACTAGCTGGGCCTTCTCCTACAATGAGCAGTTCTTC. This gives the protein CASSPATSWAFSYNEQFF. The V and J genes are TRBV7-8 and TRBJ2-1, with TRBD2 identical over 7 bases. CDR3 length equals 18 residues. Germline CDR1 reads SGHVS; CDR2 reads FQNEAQ. J was trimmed by 0 bases and V by 5 bases; bases with no gene match: 13. Drawing the rest from reference TRBV7-8 and TRBJ2-1, the complete variable domain is GAGVSQSPRYKVAKRGQDVALRCDPISGHVSLFWYQQALGQGPEFLTYFQNEAQLDKSGLPSDRFFAERPEGSVSTLKIQRTQQEDSAVYLCASSPATSWAFSYNEQFFGPGTRLTVL.

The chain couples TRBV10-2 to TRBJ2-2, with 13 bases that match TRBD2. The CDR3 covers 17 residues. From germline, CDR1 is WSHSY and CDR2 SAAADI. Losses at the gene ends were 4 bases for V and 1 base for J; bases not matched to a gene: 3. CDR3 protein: CASSGTSGSLNTGELFF. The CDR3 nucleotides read TGCGCCAGCAGTGGGACTAGCGGGAGCCTGAACACCGGGGAGCTGTTTTTT.

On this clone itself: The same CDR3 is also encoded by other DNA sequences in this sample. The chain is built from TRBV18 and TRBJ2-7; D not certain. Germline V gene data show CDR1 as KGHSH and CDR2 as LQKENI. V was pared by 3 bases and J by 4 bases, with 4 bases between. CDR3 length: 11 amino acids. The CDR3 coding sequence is TGTGCCAGCTCACCGGGATACGAGCAGTACTTC. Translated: CASSPGYEQYF. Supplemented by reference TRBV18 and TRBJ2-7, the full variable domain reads NAGVMQNPRHLVRRRGQEARLRCSPMKGHSHVYWYRQLPEEGLKFMVYLQKENIIDESGMPKERFSAEFPKEGPSILRIQQVVRGDSAAYFCASSPGYEQYFGPGTRLTVT.

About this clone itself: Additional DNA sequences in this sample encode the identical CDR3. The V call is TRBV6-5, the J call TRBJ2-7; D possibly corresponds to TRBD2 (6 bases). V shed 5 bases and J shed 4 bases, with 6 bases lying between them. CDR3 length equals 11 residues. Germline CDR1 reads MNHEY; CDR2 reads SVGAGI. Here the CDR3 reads CASSRGYEQYF. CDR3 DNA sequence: TGTGCCAGCAGTCGGGGGTACGAGCAGTACTTC.

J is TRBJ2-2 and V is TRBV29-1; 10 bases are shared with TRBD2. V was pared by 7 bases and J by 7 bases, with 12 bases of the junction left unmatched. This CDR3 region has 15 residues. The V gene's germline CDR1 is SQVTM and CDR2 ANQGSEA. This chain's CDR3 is CSAGTSVDLGGELFF. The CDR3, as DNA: TGCAGCGCTGGGACTAGCGTGGATCTTGGCGGGGAGCTGTTTTTT.

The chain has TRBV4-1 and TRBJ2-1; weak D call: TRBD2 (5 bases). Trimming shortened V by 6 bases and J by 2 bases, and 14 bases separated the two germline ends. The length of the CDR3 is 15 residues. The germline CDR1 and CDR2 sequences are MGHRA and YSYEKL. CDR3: CASRPAGGTYNEQFF. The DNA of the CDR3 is TGCGCCAGCAGGCCGGCAGGAGGCACCTACAATGAGCAGTTCTTC.

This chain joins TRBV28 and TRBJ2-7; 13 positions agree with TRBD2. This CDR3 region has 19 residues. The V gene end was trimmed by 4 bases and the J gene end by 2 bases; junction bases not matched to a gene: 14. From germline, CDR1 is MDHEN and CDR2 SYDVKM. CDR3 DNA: TGTGCCAGCAGTTCCTTTAGGACTAGCGGGAGAATCGAGGCCTACGAGCAGTACTTC. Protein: CASSSFRTSGRIEAYEQYF.

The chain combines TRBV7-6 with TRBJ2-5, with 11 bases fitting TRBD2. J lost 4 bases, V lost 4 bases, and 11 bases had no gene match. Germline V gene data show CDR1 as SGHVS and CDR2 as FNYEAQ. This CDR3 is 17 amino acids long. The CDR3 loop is CASSSTSFGLAGETQYF. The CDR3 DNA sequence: TGTGCCAGCAGCTCTACGTCCTTTGGACTAGCGGGAGAGACCCAGTACTTC.

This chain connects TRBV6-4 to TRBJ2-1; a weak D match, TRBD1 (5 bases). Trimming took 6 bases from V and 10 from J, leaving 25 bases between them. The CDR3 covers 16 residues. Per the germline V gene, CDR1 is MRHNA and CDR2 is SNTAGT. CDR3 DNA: TGTGCCAGCAGCTCATCCACAGGCAGTCCGAAAGGGGAGCAGTTCTTC. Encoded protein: CASSSSTGSPKGEQFF.

This CDR3 reads CASSRIPGLAAHEQYF. The CDR3 DNA is TGTGCCAGCTCTCGTATCCCGGGACTAGCGGCACACGAGCAGTACTTC. This chain links TRBV18 with TRBJ2-7; 11 bases align to TRBD2. The germline V gene has CDR1 KGHSH and CDR2 LQKENI. The junction had 12 bases not matched to a gene; V was cut back by 6 bases and J by 5 bases. The CDR3 runs 16 residues.

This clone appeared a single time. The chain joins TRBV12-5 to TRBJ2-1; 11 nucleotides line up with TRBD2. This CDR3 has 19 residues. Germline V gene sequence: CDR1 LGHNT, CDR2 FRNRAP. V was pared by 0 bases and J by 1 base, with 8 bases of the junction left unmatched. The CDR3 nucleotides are TGTGCTAGTGGTTTGGTCCCGTCTAGCGGGAGGAGATCCTACAATGAGCAGTTCTTC. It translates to CASGLVPSSGRRSYNEQFF.

The chain's CDR3 is CASSFKKRPDEQYF. DNA for the CDR3: TGTGCCAGCAGCTTCAAAAAAAGACCGGACGAGCAGTACTTC. This chain connects TRBV7-6 to TRBJ2-7; D not resolved. The germline V gene encodes CDR1 SGHVS and CDR2 FNYEAQ. The CDR3 consists of 14 residues. The V end lost 3 bases, the J end lost 5 bases, and 14 bases lay between the germline ends.

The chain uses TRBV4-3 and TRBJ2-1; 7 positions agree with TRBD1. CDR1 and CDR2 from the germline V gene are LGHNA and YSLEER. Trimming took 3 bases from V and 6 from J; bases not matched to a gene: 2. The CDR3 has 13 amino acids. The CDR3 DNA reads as TGCGCCAGCAGCCAGGGGACAGTCAATGAGCAGTTCTTC. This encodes CASSQGTVNEQFF.

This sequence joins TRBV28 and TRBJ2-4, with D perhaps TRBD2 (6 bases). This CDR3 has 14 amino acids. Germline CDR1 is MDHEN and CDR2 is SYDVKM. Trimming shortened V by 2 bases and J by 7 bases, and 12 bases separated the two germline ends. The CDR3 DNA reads TGTGCCAGCAGTTTAGGAGGGGTAAGGAACATTCAGTACTTC. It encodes CASSLGGVRNIQYF.

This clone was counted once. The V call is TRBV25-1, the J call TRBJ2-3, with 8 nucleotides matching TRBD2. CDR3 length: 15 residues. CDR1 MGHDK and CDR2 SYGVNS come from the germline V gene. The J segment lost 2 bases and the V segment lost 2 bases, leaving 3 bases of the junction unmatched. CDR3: CASSEIAGYTDTQYF. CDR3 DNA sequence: TGTGCCAGCAGTGAAATAGCGGGGTACACAGATACGCAGTATTTT.

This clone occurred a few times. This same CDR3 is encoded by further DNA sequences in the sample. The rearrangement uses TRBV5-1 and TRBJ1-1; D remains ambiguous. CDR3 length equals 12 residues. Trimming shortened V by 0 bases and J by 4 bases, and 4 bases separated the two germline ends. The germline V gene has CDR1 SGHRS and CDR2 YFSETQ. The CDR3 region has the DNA TGCGCCAGCAGCTTGGACTCCACTGAAGCTTTCTTT. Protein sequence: CASSLDSTEAFF.